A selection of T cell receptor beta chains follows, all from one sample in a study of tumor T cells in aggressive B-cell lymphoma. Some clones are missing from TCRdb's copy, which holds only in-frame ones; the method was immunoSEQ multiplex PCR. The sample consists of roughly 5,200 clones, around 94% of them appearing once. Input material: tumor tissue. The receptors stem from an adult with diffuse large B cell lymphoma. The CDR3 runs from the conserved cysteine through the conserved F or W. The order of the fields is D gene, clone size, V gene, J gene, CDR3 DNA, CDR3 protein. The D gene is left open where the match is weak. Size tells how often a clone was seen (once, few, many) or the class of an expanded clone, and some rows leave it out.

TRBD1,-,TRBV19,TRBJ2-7,TGTGCCAGTAGTACAGCGGCAGGGGGCGCCGAGCAGTACTTC,CASSTAAGGAEQYF
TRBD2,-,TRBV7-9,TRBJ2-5,TGTGCCAGCAGCCCTGGACTAGCGGGAGAGACCCAGTACTTC,CASSPGLAGETQYF
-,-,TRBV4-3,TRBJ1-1,TGCGCCAGCAGATATACAGGGTACACTGAAGCTTTCTTT,CASRYTGYTEAFF
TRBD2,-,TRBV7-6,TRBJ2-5,TGTGCCAGCAGCTTGGGGACTAGCGGGGGGGCCAGGGAGACCCAGTACTTC,CASSLGTSGGARETQYF
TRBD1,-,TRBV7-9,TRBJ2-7,TGTGCCAGCAGCTGGGACAGGCCTGAGTTGGGCTACGAGCAGTACTTC,CASSWDRPELGYEQYF
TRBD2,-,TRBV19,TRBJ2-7,TGTGCCAGTAGTATTAAGCGGGACTACGAGCAGTACTTC,CASSIKRDYEQYF
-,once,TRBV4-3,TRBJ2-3,TGCGCCAGCAGCCAGAGAACCGGGGATACGCAGTATTTT,CASSQRTGDTQYF
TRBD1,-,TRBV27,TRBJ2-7,TGTGCCAGCCAAATACAGGGGGCTATCTACGAGCAGTACTTC,CASQIQGAIYEQYF
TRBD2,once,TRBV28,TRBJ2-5,TGTGCCAGCAGACGGGGGGAGCCCCAGTACTTC,CASRRGEPQYF
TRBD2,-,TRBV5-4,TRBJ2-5,TGTGTCATCGGGACTAGCGTGCAAGAGACCCAGTACTTC,CVIGTSVQETQYF
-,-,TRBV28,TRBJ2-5,TGTGCCAGCAGTGCTATAGCTGAAGACCAAGAGACCCAGTACTTC,CASSAIAEDQETQYF
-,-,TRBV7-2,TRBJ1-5,TGTGCCAGCAGCCTGAGACAGACCCAGCCCCAGCATTTT,CASSLRQTQPQHF
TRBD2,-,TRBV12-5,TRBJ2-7,TGTGCTAGTGGTTCGGGAAGAGGACTAGCGGGATCCCCTACCGTCTACAAGCAGTACTTC,CASGSGRGLAGSPTVYKQYF
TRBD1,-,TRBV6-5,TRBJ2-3,TGTGCCAGCAGTCCCGGGACAGCAAACACAGATACGCAGTATTTT,CASSPGTANTDTQYF
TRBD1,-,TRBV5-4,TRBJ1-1,TGTGCCAGCAGCTTTTTGGGGACAGGGGCTGAAGCTTTCTTT,CASSFLGTGAEAFF
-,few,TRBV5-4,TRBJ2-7,TGTGCCAGCAGCCGGACAAGCCACGAGCAGTACTTC,CASSRTSHEQYF
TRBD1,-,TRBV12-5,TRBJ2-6,TGTGCTAGTGGTTGGTTGACAGGGAGCTCTGGGGCCAACGTCCTGACTTTC,CASGWLTGSSGANVLTF
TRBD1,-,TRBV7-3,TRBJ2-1,TGTGCCAGCAGCTCGACGACAGGGAATCATGAGCAGTTCTTC,CASSSTTGNHEQFF
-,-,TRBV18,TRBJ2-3,TGTGCCAGCTCACCCACTGAGGGGGGGGCATCAGATACGCAGTATTTT,CASSPTEGGASDTQYF
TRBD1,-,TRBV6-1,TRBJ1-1,TGTGCCAGCAGCGACAGGGGAAACACTGAAGCTTTCTTT,CASSDRGNTEAFF
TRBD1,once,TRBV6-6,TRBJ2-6,TGTGCCAGCGGCAGGGGGCGCGCTGGGGCCAACGTCCTGACTTTC,CASGRGRAGANVLTF
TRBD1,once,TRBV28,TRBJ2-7,TGTGCCAGCACAGGGGGTGCCAGGTCTACCTACGAGCAGTACTTC,CASTGGARSTYEQYF